Presented here are 21 T cell receptor beta chains from one specimen sequenced in a study of cytomegalovirus exposure and HLA in healthy donors. Amplification used 60 Vbeta primers and 13 Jbeta primers. Clones were read by immunoSEQ multiplex PCR, and TCRdb kept only the in-frame ones, dropping some. Among about 140,000 clones listed, around 73% were seen once. Sequenced input: PBMCs. These receptors originate from a female donor in good health and CMV-seronegative.

The chain has TRBV28 and TRBJ2-7, with TRBD2 as a possible D gene (6 bases). V was trimmed by 2 bases and J by 3 bases, leaving 11 bases between them. The CDR3 totals 14 residues. Germline CDR1 and CDR2: MDHEN and SYDVKM. Here the CDR3 reads CASSLRGNDYEQYF. Written as DNA, the CDR3 is TGTGCCAGCAGTTTACGGGGGAACGACTACGAGCAGTACTTC.

The V and J genes are TRBV19 and TRBJ1-5; no firm D call. The CDR3 consists of 16 residues. V dropped 4 bases and J dropped 0 bases, with 13 bases sitting between them. Germline CDR1 is LNHDA and CDR2 is SQIVND (reference sequence). This chain's CDR3 is CASSTFGGNSNQPQHF. The CDR3 bases are TGTGCCAGTAGTACGTTCGGCGGAAATAGCAATCAGCCCCAGCATTTT.

This clone was seen only a few times. The chain couples TRBV10-1 to TRBJ2-7; 7 bases fit TRBD1. The CDR3 is 15 residues long. Losses at the gene ends were 6 bases for V and 0 bases for J; bases not matched to a gene: 8. CDR1 and CDR2 (germline): WNHNN, SYGVQD (reference sequence). The CDR3 loop reads CASREGQEFSYEQYF. CDR3 bases: TGCGCCAGCAGGGAAGGACAGGAGTTCTCCTACGAGCAGTACTTC.

This chain links TRBV11-2 with TRBJ2-2; D gene ambiguous. The germline CDR1 and CDR2 sequences are SGHAT and FQNNGV. The CDR3 loop spans 15 amino acids. Trimming took 0 bases from V and 3 from J, leaving 8 bases between them. CDR3 loop: CASSLDPMDTGELFF. As DNA, the CDR3 is TGTGCCAGCAGCTTAGATCCTATGGACACCGGGGAGCTGTTTTTT.

The chain couples TRBV28 to TRBJ2-6; D is possibly TRBD2 (5 bases). Germline V gives CDR1 MDHEN, CDR2 SYDVKM. Trimming removed 6 bases from V and 0 bases from J, with 9 bases in between. The CDR3 extends over 15 amino acids. The CDR3 is CASSPGISGANVLTF. The DNA of the CDR3 is TGTGCCAGCAGCCCCGGGATCTCTGGGGCCAACGTCCTGACTTTC.

This chain links TRBV14 with TRBJ2-3; the D gene is possibly TRBD2 (6 bases). The CDR3 is 17 amino acids. V gave up 4 bases and J gave up 1 base, with 18 bases separating them. CDR1 SGHDN and CDR2 FVKESK come from the germline V gene. CDR3 sequence reads: CASSPPRLVQGTDTQYF. The CDR3 nucleotides read TGTGCCAGCAGCCCCCCGAGACTAGTGCAAGGCACAGATACGCAGTATTTT.

In DNA, the CDR3 is TGCGCCAGCAGCTACGGCGGTGCCACAGATACGCAGTATTTT. Translating gives CASSYGGATDTQYF. The chain combines TRBV5-1 with TRBJ2-3; D is uncertain. The length of the CDR3 is 14 residues. V gave up 3 bases and J gave up 2 bases, with 10 bases separating them. Per germline, CDR1 SGHRS and CDR2 YFSETQ.

The genes are TRBV5-1 and TRBJ1-1; the D gene is possibly TRBD1 (6 bases). V was cut by 6 bases and J by 1 base, with 16 bases left in between. CDR1 is SGHRS, CDR2 YFSETQ, per germline. The CDR3 runs 15 residues. CDR3 loop: CASNPSGVANTEAFF. The CDR3 nucleotides are TGCGCCAGCAACCCTTCAGGGGTTGCGAACACTGAAGCTTTCTTT.

This rearrangement joins TRBV5-8 to TRBJ2-3; 8 bases match TRBD1. The CDR3 contains 16 residues. V dropped 4 bases and J dropped 5; count of bases not matched to a gene: 12. The germline gives CDR1 SGHTS, CDR2 YDEGEE. The CDR3 loop is CASSRGQGILRDTQYF. The CDR3 region has the DNA TGTGCCAGCAGCCGAGGACAGGGAATACTTCGAGATACGCAGTATTTT.

The V call is TRBV18, the J call TRBJ1-1; 9 bases map to TRBD1. CDR3 length: 15 amino acids. Germline values: CDR1 KGHSH, CDR2 LQKENI. Germline trimming cut 3 bases from V and 7 bases from J; bases unmatched to any gene: 9. In DNA form, the CDR3 reads TGTGCCAGCTCACCCACGGACAGGGGAATAAGTGAAGCTTTCTTT. Translation: CASSPTDRGISEAFF.

The genes are TRBV7-2 and TRBJ2-1, with 9 bases that match TRBD1. This CDR3 comprises 15 residues. CDR1 and CDR2 (germline): SGHTA, FQGNSA. The V segment lost 8 bases and the J segment 6 bases; nucleotides outside the gene matches: 11. CDR3 loop: CASLNSGTGSNEQFF. The CDR3 nucleotides are TGTGCCAGCCTAAACTCCGGGACAGGGTCCAATGAGCAGTTCTTC.

The chain recombines TRBV27 with TRBJ2-5, with D unresolved. The CDR3 loop spans 15 amino acids. The V end lost 8 bases, the J end lost 0 bases, and 16 bases lay between the germline ends. Germline V gene data show CDR1 as MNHEY and CDR2 as SMNVEV (reference sequence). The CDR3 protein is CASRPLGEYQETQYF. CDR3 sequence (DNA): TGTGCCAGCCGCCCTCTCGGAGAGTACCAAGAGACCCAGTACTTC.

V gene TRBV5-1 combines with J gene TRBJ1-1; possibly TRBD1 for D (5 bases). Trimming left V 8 bases short and J 2 bases short, with 19 bases between. CDR3 size: 15 residues. From germline, CDR1 is SGHRS and CDR2 YFSETQ. CDR3 region: CASRGGGAVNTEAFF. Written as DNA, the CDR3 is TGCGCCAGTCGCGGGGGGGGAGCAGTAAACACTGAAGCTTTCTTT.

V gene TRBV7-8 combines with J gene TRBJ1-5, with TRBD1 identical over 8 bases. Germline V lookup: CDR1 SGHVS, CDR2 FQNEAQ. The CDR3 has 16 amino acids. V shed 5 bases and J 5 bases; nucleotides not matched to a gene: 11. The CDR3, as DNA: TGTGCCAGCAGCCCATGGCCAGGGGGCAACGATCAGCCCCAGCATTTT. The encoded protein is CASSPWPGGNDQPQHF.

V and J are TRBV28 and TRBJ1-5; D unclear. Germline V gene data show CDR1 as MDHEN and CDR2 as SYDVKM. This CDR3 is built from 13 residues. Trimming removed 9 bases from V and 0 bases from J, with 9 bases in between. CDR3 sequence (DNA): TGTGCCAGTCAACGGTATAGCAATCAGCCCCAGCATTTT. It translates to CASQRYSNQPQHF.

This chain connects TRBV19 to TRBJ2-1; 12 nucleotides match TRBD2. Unmatched junction bases numbered 7, after V lost 2 bases and J lost 5 bases. The CDR3 has 17 residues. Germline V gene lookup returns CDR1 LNHDA and CDR2 SQIVND (reference sequence). The CDR3 reads CASSIWGASGGDNEQFF. For the CDR3, the DNA is TGTGCCAGTAGTATATGGGGGGCTAGCGGGGGGGACAATGAGCAGTTCTTC. Based on the CDR3 plus reference TRBV19 and TRBJ2-1, the full variable domain is DGGITQSPKYLFRKEGQNVTLSCEQNLNHDAMYWYRQDPGQGLRLIYYSQIVNDFQKGDIAEGYSVSREKKESFPLTVTSAQKNPTAFYLCASSIWGASGGDNEQFFGPGTRLTVL.

The chain links TRBV28 to TRBJ1-6; maybe TRBD1 (5 bases). V lost 8 bases and J 4 bases, leaving 12 bases between the germline ends. Germline loops: CDR1 MDHEN, CDR2 SYDVKM. CDR3 length equals 14 residues. In DNA form, the CDR3 reads TGTGCCAGCGCCGGGGGGACTTATAATTCACCCCTCCACTTT. Amino acid sequence: CASAGGTYNSPLHF.

The chain combines TRBV14 with TRBJ1-2, with TRBD1 as a possible D gene (6 bases). V lost 3 bases and J 10 bases, leaving 15 bases between the germline ends. Germline-derived CDR1 and CDR2 are SGHDN and FVKESK. CDR3 length: 13 amino acids. CDR3 sequence reads: CASSHLQGFNYTF. CDR3 DNA sequence: TGTGCCAGCAGCCACCTACAGGGTTTCAACTACACCTTC. The complete variable domain, with remaining parts taken from reference TRBV14 and TRBJ1-2, reads EAGVTQFPSHSVIEKGQTVTLRCDPISGHDNLYWYRRVMGKEIKFLLHFVKESKQDESGMPNNRFLAERTGGTYSTLKVQPAELEDSGVYFCASSHLQGFNYTFGSGTRLTVV.

This clone occurred once. The chain has TRBV2 and TRBJ1-5; 9 bases align to TRBD1. Per germline, CDR1 SNHLY and CDR2 FYNNEI. There are 15 residues in the CDR3. V trimming: 6 bases; J trimming: 9 bases; junction bases outside the gene matches: 12. The DNA for the CDR3 is TGTGCCAGCAGCCCCGGGACAGGGTCAAGACGGCCCCAGCATTTT. This sequence encodes CASSPGTGSRRPQHF. Full variable domain (remainder filled in from reference TRBV2 and TRBJ1-5): EPEVTQTPSHQVTQMGQEVILRCVPISNHLYFYWYRQILGQKVEFLVSFYNNEISEKSEIFDDQFSVERPDGSNFTLKIRSTKLEDSAMYFCASSPGTGSRRPQHFGDGTRLSIL.

This clone was picked up one time. The chain is built from TRBV27 and TRBJ2-6, with TRBD1 matching over 12 bases. Germline lookup yields CDR1 MNHEY and CDR2 SMNVEV (reference sequence). Trimming removed 6 bases from V and 1 base from J; junction bases left unmatched: 7. This CDR3 region has 18 residues. The CDR3 region is CASSLAGQGASGANVLTF. The CDR3 nucleotides are TGTGCCAGCAGCCTTGCGGGACAGGGGGCGTCTGGGGCCAACGTCCTGACTTTC.

This clone was counted between two and nine times. This chain joins TRBV12-5 and TRBJ1-1; D is possibly TRBD1 (5 bases). The V gene lost 10 bases and the J gene lost 8 bases, with 20 bases spanning the gap. Germline CDR1 is LGHNT and CDR2 is FRNRAP. This CDR3 is built from 13 residues. The CDR3 DNA is TGTGCTACCTCGGTTGACGGGGGACGGGAAGCTTTCTTT. Its translation is CATSVDGGREAFF.